The entry below gives a single TCR beta chain sequence along with its context. Its antigen remains unknown. These data originate in a study of glioma-infiltrating T cells after dendritic cell vaccination. Study in general: Dendritic cell vaccination trial patients had either newly diagnosed or recurrent glioblastoma. Study observations and caveats: Estimated pretreatment TIL content predicted outcome after dendritic cell vaccination.

Germline V CDR1 and CDR2: LGHNA, YNFKEQ. The CDR3 runs 16 residues. V dropped 1 base and J dropped 6; count of bases not matched to a gene: 9. Primers: 60 V beta forward and 13 J beta reverse. Sequenced by immunoSEQ multiplex PCR; TCRdb stores in-frame clones only, minus some. The table has around 10,000 clones, approximately 80% seen once. Time point defined: after dendritic cell vaccination, including at tumor progression/relapse. Only patients with spare fresh-frozen tumor and over two years of follow-up were included. The chain has TRBV4-2 and TRBJ2-1, with 7 bases aligning to TRBD2. This clonotype originated in a human donor with glioblastoma. The sample consisted of blood, taken after dendritic cell vaccination. The CDR3 sequence: CASSQARAGVSNEQFF. The CDR3, as DNA: TGTGCCAGCAGCCAAGCGAGGGCGGGAGTTAGCAATGAGCAGTTCTTC.